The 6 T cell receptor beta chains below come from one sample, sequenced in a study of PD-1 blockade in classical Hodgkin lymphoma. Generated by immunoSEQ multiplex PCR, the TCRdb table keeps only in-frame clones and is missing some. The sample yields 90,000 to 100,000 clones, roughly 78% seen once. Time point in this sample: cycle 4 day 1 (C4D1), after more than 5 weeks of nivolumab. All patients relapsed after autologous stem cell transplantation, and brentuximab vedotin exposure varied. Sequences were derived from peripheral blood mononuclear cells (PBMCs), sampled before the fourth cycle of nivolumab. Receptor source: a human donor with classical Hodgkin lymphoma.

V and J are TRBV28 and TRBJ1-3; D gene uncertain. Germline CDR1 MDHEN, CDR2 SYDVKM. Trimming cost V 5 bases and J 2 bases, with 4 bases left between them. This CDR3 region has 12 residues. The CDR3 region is CASSLAGNTIYF. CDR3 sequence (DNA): TGTGCCAGCAGTCTCGCTGGAAACACCATATATTTT. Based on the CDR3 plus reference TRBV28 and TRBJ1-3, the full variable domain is DVKVTQSSRYLVKRTGEKVFLECVQDMDHENMFWYRQDPGLGLRLIYFSYDVKMKEKGDIPEGYSVSREKKERFSLILESASTNQTSMYLCASSLAGNTIYFGEGSWLTVV.

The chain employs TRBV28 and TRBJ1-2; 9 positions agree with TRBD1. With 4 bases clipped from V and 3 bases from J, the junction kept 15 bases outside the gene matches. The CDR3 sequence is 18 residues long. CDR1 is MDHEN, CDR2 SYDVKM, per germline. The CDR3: CASSSYRGRGWVHYGYTF. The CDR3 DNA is TGTGCCAGCAGTTCCTACAGGGGGCGCGGGTGGGTACACTATGGCTACACCTTC.

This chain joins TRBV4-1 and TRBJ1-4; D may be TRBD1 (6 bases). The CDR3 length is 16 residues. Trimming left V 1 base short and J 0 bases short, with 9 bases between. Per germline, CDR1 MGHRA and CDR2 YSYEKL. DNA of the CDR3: TGCGCCAGCAGCCAAGGGACAGTTACAACTAATGAAAAACTGTTTTTT. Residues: CASSQGTVTTNEKLFF.

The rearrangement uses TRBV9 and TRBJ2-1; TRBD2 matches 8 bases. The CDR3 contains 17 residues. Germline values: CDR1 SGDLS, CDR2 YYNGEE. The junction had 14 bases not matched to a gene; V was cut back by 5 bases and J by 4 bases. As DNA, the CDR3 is TGTGCCAGCAGTGAACGACTAGCGCGAGGGCGGTACAATGAGCAGTTCTTC. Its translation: CASSERLARGRYNEQFF.

As DNA, the CDR3 is TGTGCCAGCAGATACCGGGACAGGGGTTCGGAGACCCAGTACTTC. Its translation: CASRYRDRGSETQYF. This chain joins TRBV28 and TRBJ2-5, with TRBD1 matching over 10 bases. Germline loops: CDR1 MDHEN, CDR2 SYDVKM. The CDR3 has 15 residues. The trim removed 6 bases at V and 5 bases at J, leaving 9 bases unmatched.

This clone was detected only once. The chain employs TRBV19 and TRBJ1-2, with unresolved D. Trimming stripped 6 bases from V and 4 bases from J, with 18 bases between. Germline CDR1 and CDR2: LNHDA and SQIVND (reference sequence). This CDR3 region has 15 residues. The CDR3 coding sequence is TGTGCCAGTAGGCTCGCTCCCGGGAGCGGCTATGGCTACACCTTC. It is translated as CASRLAPGSGYGYTF.